This T cell receptor beta chain originates from a study of cytomegalovirus exposure and HLA in healthy donors listed by TCRdb under 2017. With regard to the full study: The approximately 710 repertoires of the first cohort and the 120 validation repertoires were produced on the same platform, according to a later analysis. The aim of the study was to test whether cataloging public T cell receptors could identify signatures of past pathogen exposure. A separate validation cohort of approximately 130 different subjects was used in addition to the roughly 700-subject first cohort. To predict cytomegalovirus infection status, the study combined high-throughput TCR immunosequencing, statistical association of individual TCRs with disease status, and machine learning. What the study reported, not specific to this receptor: The study gave a list of 150 to 200 TCR beta chains associated with cytomegalovirus. A later analysis had no HLA typing for the validation cohort, so co-occurrence there was scored across all 130 or so repertoires. While some public TCRs were present in many individuals, most TCR sequences turned up only very rarely across donors. In a later analysis, TCRs clustered in the first cohort were found to also tend to co-occur in the 110 or so validation repertoires, with approximately 94% of cluster scores above 0. It was suggested by the authors that the approach could potentially be generalized to other disease states and immunological phenotypes. Three of the identified cytomegalovirus-associated TCR beta chains were confirmed in vitro to be specific for cytomegalovirus antigens. The classifier was reported to diagnose cytomegalovirus status with high specificity and sensitivity in both the original and validation cohorts.

The receptor library was made with the immunoSEQ multiplex PCR assay. The source study handled its data this way. A statistical classification framework was developed to diagnose cytomegalovirus status using the catalog of TCR beta chain sequences. Drawn from immuneACCESS, this table holds only the in-frame rearrangements with V and J called that TCRdb kept. Clones are partly lost; checked studies trace under half to an unresolved V gene and leave the rest unexplained. The V and J calls and clone size are taken from that table; D and trimming were inferred from the DNA. Within this sample are approximately 200,000 clones, with roughly 88% of them counted one time only. The ten largest clones take up around 15% of the sample. Sequences MNHNS (CDR1) and SASEGT (CDR2) are obtained from the germline V gene. The CDR3 goes from the cysteine to the phenylalanine over 15 residues. Only CDR3 DNA is held: 45 bases, read in frame from base 1. At the junction V is shortened by 3 bases and J by 5 bases, with 16 bases in between.

Separate from the roughly 650-subject first cohort, the validation cohort of around 130 subjects was the group to which the donors belonged. A word on this clone: Its antigen is currently not known. No clone much larger than this one lies a single base away; base qualities are absent.

The chain is made from TRBV6-1 and TRBJ1-1; the D gene cannot be named for sure. The sample taken for sequencing was PBMCs. This clonotype originated in a woman in her twenties or thirties in good health and CMV-seropositive. The CDR3 reads CASSDMTPPGTEAFF. The DNA reads TGTGCCAGCAGTGACATGACTCCCCCGGGTACTGAAGCTTTCTTT.